This TCR beta chain was profiled in a study of monozygotic twins with inflammatory bowel disease (dated 2019 in TCRdb). With regard to the full study: In total, about 28 monozygotic twin pairs made up the full study: 19 Danish pairs, all IBD-discordant, plus nine German pairs, of which four were IBD-concordant and five were IBD-discordant. Within discordant pairs, disease-associated traits were sought mainly by comparing IBD patients with their genetically identical healthy co-twins. Each individual had, on average, about 151 000 unique TCRalpha sequences and 181 000 unique TCRbeta sequences available for analysis. The paper as a whole reports these results and caveats: The results gave no support for a single strong signal or clonotype linked to IBD. No difference in repertoire similarity was observed between concordant and discordant twins, possibly owing to limited statistical power. Measured by the inverse Simpson index, TCRbeta repertoire diversity was lower in IBD patients than in their healthy co-twins. Distinction between different T cell subtypes could not be achieved in the analysis. Because patients were on differing immunosuppressive treatments, the repertoires may have picked up extra background noise and inter-individual variability. Compared with healthy twins, IBD patients had fewer clonotypes in common with other individuals, a difference most pronounced in patients showing signs of disease activity.

CDR3 length: 15 amino acids, cysteine to phenylalanine. No DNA is given. CDR1 LGHNA and CDR2 YNFKEQ were looked up in the germline V gene. On this clonotype itself: The specificity of this receptor is unknown.

The protocol used for the library was 5' RACE. Each TCR library was prepared from around 3,200 ng of total RNA. For each sample, cDNA synthesis with SMARTScribe reverse transcriptase was split into eight separate reactions. During cDNA synthesis, unique molecular identifiers containing a 6-nucleotide sample barcode were introduced by template switching. Two nested PCRs of about 17 and 10 cycles amplified the TCRalpha and TCRbeta cDNA, and bead purification followed each PCR. Before amplification, cDNA was treated with uracil DNA-glycosylase and purified using the QIAquick PCR purification kit. In the second PCR, Illumina TruSeq-compatible adapters and sample-specific barcodes were added. Library quality and concentration were checked on TapeStation and Qubit, and libraries were pooled at approximately 4.7 ng each. Sequencing of pooled libraries was carried out on an Illumina HiSeq2500 single-index Rapid Run using 2 x 100 bp reads and custom sequencing primers. The authors' analysis ran thus. MiGEC version 1.2.6 was used for UMI-based consensus assembly to correct PCR and sequencing errors. MiXCR version 2.1.1 was used for V(D)J alignment, clonotype assembly and CDR3 extraction. To normalise gene usage, clonotype sharing and MAIT/NKT TCR abundance, the top 1000, 10 000 and 20 000 clonotypes in each sample were analysed. Diversity was computed as the inverse Simpson index with the vegan R package after downsampling to 27 000 UMIs. Statistical testing used paired Mann-Whitney U tests on the discordant twin pairs and applied Benjamini-Hochberg correction for multiple testing. Each entry corresponds to one CDR3 protein sequence from reads that TCRdb reprocessed, and DNA is not given. The authors' filters were not applied to this entry. The sample's table lists a count of around 450,000 distinct CDR3 sequences. The ten largest clones take up around 2.4% of the sample.

A roughly 2.5 ml peripheral blood sample was drawn into PAXgene tubes per donor and stored at -80°C. Without T cell sorting, total RNA was isolated from whole blood using the PAXgene blood miRNA kit on an automated QIAcube. Peripheral blood from monozygotic twin pairs who were concordant or discordant for inflammatory bowel disease underwent deep TCRalpha and TCRbeta repertoire profiling using unique molecular barcoding. Smoking habits were recorded for all twin pairs, with individuals classified as current, former or never smokers. The clonotype originates from a human donor with ulcerative colitis or Crohn's disease, or a healthy co-twin of an affected twin (not recorded which). This sequence uses TRBV4-2 and TRBJ1-2; TCRdb's D call of TRBD1 is untestable without DNA. The source material was blood. CDR3 sequence: CASSQDGKGGYGYTF.